This record concerns one T cell receptor (beta chain) sequence. The antigen remains unidentified. The data originate from a study of beta chain features in type 1 diabetes. Every donor had blood drawn once into heparin, roughly 0.11 L on average. This CDR3 comprises 16 residues. The V gene end was trimmed by 3 bases and the J gene end by 3 bases; junction bases not matched to a gene: 6. Germline V gene sequence: CDR1 LNHDA, CDR2 SQIVND (reference sequence). Whole-study findings and limits: TCRB repertoires of naive, central memory and Treg cells appeared more similar among patients than among healthy donors. Patients with type 1 diabetes carried fewer insertions and had more deletions at their VDJ junctions.

Since all of the isolated RNA was reverse transcribed, expressed TCRB transcripts were what got sequenced. Sequencing was performed with immunoSEQ multiplex PCR; in TCRdb, only in-frame clones are kept and a portion is missing. Seen here are hundreds of thousands of clones, 15% to 17% observed once, and the top ten hold around 0.095%. V gene TRBV19 combines with J gene TRBJ2-4, with TRBD1 matching over 9 bases. This sequence was found in a man aged 18 to 30 in good health. The material sequenced was naive CD4+ T cells from blood. The CDR3 nucleotides are TGTGCCAGTAGTATCTTGGCGACAGGGGGCAAAAACATTCAGTACTTC. Amino acid sequence: CASSILATGGKNIQYF.